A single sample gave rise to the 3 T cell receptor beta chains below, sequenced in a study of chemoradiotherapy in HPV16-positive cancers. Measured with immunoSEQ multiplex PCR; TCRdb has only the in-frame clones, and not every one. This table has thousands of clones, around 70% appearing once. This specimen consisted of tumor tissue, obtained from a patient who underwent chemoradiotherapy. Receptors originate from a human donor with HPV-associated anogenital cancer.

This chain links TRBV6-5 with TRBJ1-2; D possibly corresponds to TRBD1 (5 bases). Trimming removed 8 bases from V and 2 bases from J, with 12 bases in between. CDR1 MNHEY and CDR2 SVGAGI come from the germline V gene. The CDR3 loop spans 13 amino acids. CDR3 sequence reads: CASRRGGNYGYTF. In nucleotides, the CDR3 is TGTGCCAGCCGGCGGGGGGGGAACTATGGCTACACCTTC.

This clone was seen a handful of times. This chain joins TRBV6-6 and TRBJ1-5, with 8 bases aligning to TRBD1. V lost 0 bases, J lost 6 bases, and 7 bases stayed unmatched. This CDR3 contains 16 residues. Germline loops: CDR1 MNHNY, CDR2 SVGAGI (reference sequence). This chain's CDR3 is CASSYSWTGRIQPQHF. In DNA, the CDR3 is TGTGCCAGCAGTTACTCTTGGACAGGGAGGATTCAGCCCCAGCATTTT.

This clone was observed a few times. CDR3 nucleotide sequence: TGTGCCAGCAGTTTAGGCGGGACAGGGGTGTATTTT. As protein: CASSLGGTGVYF. This rearrangement joins TRBV28 to TRBJ2-3; 10 nucleotides match TRBD1. The V and J ends lost 2 bases and 14 bases, in that order; junction bases with no gene match: 4. The CDR3 spans 12 residues. The V gene's germline CDR1 is MDHEN and CDR2 SYDVKM.